These 22 T cell receptor beta chains were all obtained from the same sample, sequenced in a study of T-cell reconstitution after alpha-beta-depleted transplantation in children. Researchers prepared the TCRbeta library using unique molecular identifiers, the study reports. A single record per CDR3 protein comes from TCRdb applying MiXCR to the PCR reads. The sample consists of under 250,000 distinct CDR3 sequences, approximately 6.9% of them appearing once. The sequences come from PBMCs, collected before TCRalphabeta/CD19-depleted stem cell transplant. The receptors stem from a boy aged 2 to 9 with acute lymphoblastic leukemia, due to receive a stem cell transplant.

This clonotype was detected only a few times. The CDR3 loop is CASRDNRAYTEAFF. Written as DNA, the CDR3 is TGTGCCAGCAGGGATAACAGGGCGTACACTGAAGCTTTCTTT. The J gene is TRBJ1-1, the V gene TRBV6-1; weak D call: TRBD1 (6 bases). Trimming stripped 6 bases from V and 3 bases from J, with 14 bases between. There are 14 residues in the CDR3. Germline values: CDR1 MNHNS, CDR2 SASEGT.

This clonotype was seen repeatedly, ten times or more. J is TRBJ2-3 and V is TRBV27; D is possibly TRBD2 (6 bases). CDR1 and CDR2 (germline): MNHEY, SMNVEV (reference sequence). With 2 bases removed from V and 3 bases from J, the gap between germline ends came to 9 bases. There are 14 residues in the CDR3. CDR3 sequence (DNA): TGTGCCAGCAGTTTACGGGGGAGGACAGATACGCAGTATTTT. This gives the protein CASSLRGRTDTQYF.

This clonotype was seen a handful of times. The rearrangement links TRBV12-3 or TRBV12-4 to TRBJ2-7; tentatively, D is TRBD1 (7 bases). The V end lost 3 bases, the J end lost 7 bases, and 16 bases lay between the germline ends. The CDR3 covers 14 residues. As DNA, the CDR3 is TGTGCCAGCAGTTTGTCCAGGGGGGTTCGAGAGCAGTACTTC. Its protein is CASSLSRGVREQYF.

This chain uses TRBV6-5 with TRBJ2-1; D ambiguous. Germline V gene data show CDR1 as MNHEY and CDR2 as SVGAGI. The length of the CDR3 is 17 residues. V gave up 4 bases and J gave up 0 bases, with 16 bases separating them. The chain's CDR3 is CASSSTGRPSSYNEQFF. CDR3 nucleotide sequence: TGTGCCAGCAGTTCAACCGGACGTCCCAGCTCCTACAATGAGCAGTTCTTC.

At least ten counts were recorded for this clonotype. The chain joins TRBV19 to TRBJ2-5, with D perhaps TRBD2 (6 bases). Germline-derived CDR1 and CDR2 are LNHDA and SQIVND (reference sequence). This CDR3 spans 13 amino acids. With 6 bases removed from V and 1 base from J, the gap between germline ends came to 9 bases. CDR3: CASSGSPQETQYF. DNA for the CDR3: TGTGCCAGTAGCGGGAGCCCCCAAGAGACCCAGTACTTC.

This clonotype has only a few counts. V and J are TRBV12-3 or TRBV12-4 and TRBJ1-2, with D tentatively TRBD1 (5 bases). V was pared by 4 bases and J by 4 bases, with 7 bases between. The CDR3 runs to 12 residues. Written as DNA, the CDR3 is TGTGCCAGCAGTTCCGGGGCCTATGGCTACACCTTC. It codes for CASSSGAYGYTF.

This clonotype was seen at least ten times. The chain employs TRBV28 and TRBJ2-2, with 8 positions matching TRBD1. Germline assignment: CDR1 MDHEN and CDR2 SYDVKM. The junction had 11 bases not matched to a gene; V was cut back by 10 bases and J by 4 bases. The CDR3 loop spans 15 amino acids. Here the CDR3 reads CAIQPSGTGTGELFF. For the CDR3, the DNA is TGTGCCATTCAACCCTCGGGGACAGGCACCGGGGAGCTGTTTTTT.

This clonotype appeared a few times. The chain is built from TRBV7-9 and TRBJ1-1; D unclear. V lost 5 bases and J lost 3, with 16 bases in between. The CDR3 runs to 15 residues. The germline gives CDR1 SEHNR, CDR2 FQNEAQ (reference sequence). The CDR3 is CASSPRRVGHTEAFF. In nucleotides, the CDR3 is TGTGCCAGCAGCCCTCGGCGGGTTGGGCACACTGAAGCTTTCTTT.

This clonotype was counted ten times or more. The chain recombines TRBV29-1 with TRBJ2-5, with D maybe TRBD2 (6 bases). Deletions cut 4 bases from V and 3 bases from J, with 21 bases between. There are 16 residues in the CDR3. Germline assignment: CDR1 SQVTM and CDR2 ANQGSEA. The CDR3 nucleotides read TGCAGCGTTGGTTGGGGAGGCGGGGCCGTAAAAGAGACCCAGTACTTC. This sequence encodes CSVGWGGGAVKETQYF.

This clonotype was seen repeatedly, ten times or more. V gene TRBV20-1 combines with J gene TRBJ2-7; D is possibly TRBD1 or TRBD2 (5 bases each). CDR1 is DFQATT, CDR2 SNEGSKA, per germline (reference sequence). The CDR3 spans 12 residues. CDR3 in amino acids: CSPGRETYEQYF. The CDR3 DNA reads as TGCTCCCCCGGCAGGGAGACCTACGAGCAGTACTTC.

This clonotype was recorded many times. The V gene is TRBV27, the J gene TRBJ2-7; D assignment may be TRBD1 or TRBD2 (7 bases each). Germline V gene lookup returns CDR1 MNHEY and CDR2 SMNVEV (reference sequence). The CDR3 contains 16 residues. Trimming took 5 bases from V and 2 from J, leaving 19 bases between them. CDR3 amino acids: CASSPRGGQITYEQYF. CDR3 bases: TGTGCCAGCAGTCCCAGGGGGGGCCAAATTACCTACGAGCAGTACTTC.

Details on this clonotype: A much larger clone is a single base away; this may be a read error. V and J are TRBV11-2 and TRBJ2-4, with D tentatively TRBD2 (6 bases). There are 13 residues in the CDR3. Germline CDR1 reads SGHAT; CDR2 reads FQNNGV. Here the CDR3 DNA reads TGTGCCAGCGAAGGGACTCTACAAAACATTCAGGACTTC. Protein sequence: CASEGTLQNIQDF.

This clonotype has only a few counts. This chain joins TRBV18 and TRBJ2-5; a weak D match, TRBD2 (6 bases). CDR3 length: 14 amino acids. Germline V gene sequence: CDR1 KGHSH, CDR2 LQKENI. With 5 bases removed from V and 1 base from J, the gap between germline ends came to 11 bases. CDR3 nucleotides: TGTGCCAGCTCAGCCCAGGGAGGCCAAGAGACCCAGTACTTC. Translating gives CASSAQGGQETQYF. The full variable domain, rest sourced from reference TRBV18 and TRBJ2-5, is NAGVMQNPRHLVRRRGQEARLRCSPMKGHSHVYWYRQLPEEGLKFMVYLQKENIIDESGMPKERFSAEFPKEGPSILRIQQVVRGDSAAYFCASSAQGGQETQYFGPGTRLLVL.

Ten or more counts support this clonotype. The CDR3 DNA follows: TGTGCCAGCAGCCAAGATAGTCAGGGTAGACTGTTTTTT. It is translated as CASSQDSQGRLFF. V is TRBV4-2 and J is TRBJ1-4, with D perhaps TRBD1 (5 bases). Germline V CDR1 and CDR2: LGHNA, YNFKEQ. V was cut by 0 bases and J by 13 bases, with 12 bases left in between. The CDR3 contains 13 residues.

There are many counts of this clonotype. J is TRBJ2-3 and V is TRBV4-3, with 8 bases fitting TRBD2. Losses at the gene ends were 1 base for V and 1 base for J; bases not matched to a gene: 4. Germline CDR1 reads LGHNA; CDR2 reads YSLEER. The CDR3 has 16 amino acids. This chain's CDR3 is CASSQVNSGGTDTQYF. CDR3 in DNA: TGCGCCAGCAGCCAAGTTAATAGCGGGGGCACAGATACGCAGTATTTT.

This clonotype turned up a few times. This chain connects TRBV20-1 to TRBJ2-1; D is perhaps TRBD1 (6 bases). Trimming stripped 5 bases from V and 5 bases from J, with 25 bases between. This CDR3 has 17 residues. In germline, CDR1 is DFQATT, CDR2 SNEGSKA (reference sequence). CDR3 in DNA: TGCAGTGCTGCGACAGGTTTTGGCCCCAGGACCGACAATGAGCAGTTCTTC. It specifies CSAATGFGPRTDNEQFF.

This clonotype was detected ten times or more. The V and J genes are TRBV30 and TRBJ2-1; maybe TRBD2 (5 bases). Germline V CDR1 and CDR2: GTSNPN, SVGIG (reference sequence). The CDR3 sequence is 16 residues long. The V end lost 5 bases, the J end lost 0 bases, and 17 bases lay between the germline ends. The CDR3 sequence is CAWGRKDSSSYNEQFF. In DNA form, the CDR3 reads TGTGCCTGGGGAAGAAAGGACTCGAGCTCCTACAATGAGCAGTTCTTC.

The V and J genes are TRBV28 and TRBJ2-5, with D maybe TRBD2 (5 bases). CDR1 is MDHEN, CDR2 SYDVKM, per germline. Trimming took off 7 bases at V and 3 bases at J, with 18 bases between the two ends. CDR3 length: 15 residues. CDR3 nucleotides: TGTGCCAGCACAAAGTGGGAGATTGGTAAAGAGACCCAGTACTTC. It encodes CASTKWEIGKETQYF.

With regard to this clonotype: Mismatch with germline at one junction end may stem from a read error. The chain is built from TRBV20-1 and TRBJ1-6, with 9 nucleotides matching TRBD1. Germline CDR1 DFQATT, CDR2 SNEGSKA (reference sequence). The CDR3 consists of 16 residues. The CDR3 nucleotides read TGCTGTGCTAGGATTCAGGGGACAGGGTATAATTCACCCCTCCACTTT. This translates into CCARIQGTGYNSPLHF.

This clonotype has at least ten counts. The V and J genes are TRBV7-2 and TRBJ2-2; the D is unclear. Germline loops: CDR1 SGHTA, CDR2 FQGNSA. The CDR3 covers 14 residues. V lost 5 bases and J lost 3, with 10 bases in between. The CDR3 loop is CASSPDTDTGELFF. The CDR3 DNA follows: TGTGCCAGCAGCCCCGACACGGACACCGGGGAGCTGTTTTTT.

The table lists this clonotype with many counts. CDR3 in amino acids: CAWSVSRGGRVTGELFF. The CDR3 bases are TGTGCCTGGAGTGTATCCCGGGGGGGTCGAGTCACCGGGGAGCTGTTTTTT. V gene TRBV30 combines with J gene TRBJ2-2; 8 bases map to TRBD2. After removal of 0 bases from V and 4 bases from J, the junction contained 10 bases not matched to a gene. Germline values: CDR1 GTSNPN, CDR2 SVGIG (reference sequence). This CDR3 is built from 17 residues.

This clonotype has just a few counts. DNA of the CDR3: TGTGCCAGCAGCTTCGGGACTCGGGACGAGCAGTACTTC. It translates to CASSFGTRDEQYF. The chain links TRBV7-2 to TRBJ2-7; a weak D match, TRBD2 (6 bases). Trimming cost V 3 bases and J 5 bases, with 11 bases left between them. Germline V lookup: CDR1 SGHTA, CDR2 FQGNSA. There are 13 residues in the CDR3.